This is a list of T cell receptor beta chains from one sample in a study of blood T cell repertoires in COVID-19. Repertoires were generated with immunoSEQ multiplex PCR, while TCRdb's copy carries only in-frame clones and drops some. The sample lists 150,000 to 200,000 clones; approximately 86% were seen once. Sequencing used peripheral blood. These TCRs come from a man aged 45 to 65 with active or convalescent COVID-19. The conserved cysteine and the conserved F or W are not part of the CDR3 here. Some rows have no size entry. The others give once, few or many, or a class for an expanded clone.

v_call	j_call	clone_size	cdr3_aa
TRBV14	TRBJ2-7	NA	ASSFTGAGEQY
TRBV10-3	TRBJ1-1	NA	AISEGAVGQGASRGAF
TRBV7-2	TRBJ2-5	NA	ASSQQETQY
TRBV19	TRBJ2-7	NA	ASSIVSGAIQEQY
TRBV12-3/TRBV12-4	TRBJ2-1	NA	ASKEVYNEQF
TRBV19	TRBJ1-5	NA	ASSIQGATVEPQH
TRBV7-9	TRBJ2-5	once	ASSFPGMMAQETQY
TRBV2	TRBJ2-2	NA	ASRGGSNTGELF
TRBV25-1	TRBJ2-1	NA	ASSENPSNNEQF
TRBV24-1	TRBJ2-1	NA	ATSDLSPLRGEGNEQF
TRBV18	TRBJ2-5	NA	ASSPPTGLRETQY
TRBV3-1/TRBV3-2	TRBJ2-7	NA	ASSQGGGYEQY
TRBV6-1	TRBJ1-5	NA	ASSENRAGGYQPQH
TRBV5-4	TRBJ1-4	NA	ASSSQGQGAEKLF
TRBV5-1	TRBJ2-7	once	ASGEAGPPYEQY
TRBV4-2	TRBJ1-6	NA	ASSQAGQGFGSYNSPLH
TRBV29-1	TRBJ2-3	few	SVEGGDYHPPDTQY
TRBV11-3	TRBJ2-3	NA	ASSLDGGGGRRDTQY
TRBV18	TRBJ2-7	NA	ASSPRLAGVGDEQY
TRBV7-9	TRBJ1-1	once	ASSSSTAEAF
TRBV18	TRBJ1-1	NA	ASSMGQGMNTEAF
TRBV3-1/TRBV3-2	TRBJ1-3	NA	ASSLNDAGAGNTIY
TRBV11-2	TRBJ2-3	few	ASSLSPSSTDTQY
TRBV6-5	TRBJ1-2	NA	ASRPGTGGVGYT
TRBV5-1	TRBJ1-2	NA	ASSSTGGDYGYT
TRBV28	TRBJ1-2	once	ASSRDSTAAAYGYT
TRBV2	TRBJ1-2	NA	ASSEALGQNYGYT
TRBV2	TRBJ1-5	NA	ASSSFGQASNQPQH
TRBV9	TRBJ2-1	NA	ASSAQPGTGARHRQF
TRBV19	TRBJ2-1	NA	ASSIWGAGGRYNEQF
TRBV5-1	TRBJ2-7	NA	ARQSKQY
TRBV5-1	TRBJ2-7	few	ASSWGQGPLSEQY
TRBV6-2/TRBV6-3	TRBJ1-5	NA	ASSYGTGGVQPQH
TRBV20-1	TRBJ2-1	NA	SASGAGGSLNEQF
TRBV6-5	TRBJ1-5	NA	ASSYSSINSNQPQH
TRBV6-5	TRBJ1-1	NA	ASRPTANTEAF
TRBV18	TRBJ1-5	NA	ASSPRGQVGNQPQH
TRBV24-1	TRBJ2-3	NA	ATSDWGTSGKLDTQY
TRBV19	TRBJ2-3	NA	ASSVGLAGRDTQY
TRBV6-6	TRBJ2-3	NA	ASSTSGTGTDTQY
TRBV18	TRBJ2-3	once	ASSPRLAGDSTDTQY
TRBV3-1/TRBV3-2	TRBJ2-7	NA	ASSRRTGGGLAGGHEQY
TRBV11-3	TRBJ2-1	NA	ASSQGTSGSYDEQF
TRBV25-1	TRBJ2-2	NA	ASSDQGARGELF
TRBV5-1	TRBJ2-7	few	ASSLGLGYEQY
TRBV25-1	TRBJ1-2	once	ASSDWGLPGNYGYT
TRBV4-3	TRBJ2-3	NA	ASSQLDRDTDTQY
TRBV12-3/TRBV12-4	TRBJ1-4	NA	ASAAGSQEKLF
TRBV28	TRBJ2-1	once	ASSTPGRGMNEQF
TRBV29-1	TRBJ2-7	NA	SVDEREIPYEQY
TRBV25-1	TRBJ2-3	NA	ASSVQGVNTDTQY
TRBV24-1	TRBJ2-1	NA	ATSDLRGTSGNEQF
TRBV18	TRBJ2-7	few	ASSQGALVSVVGYEQY
TRBV10-3	TRBJ1-6	NA	AISESPGDLSYNSPLH
TRBV28	TRBJ1-2	NA	ASSFPLGSRDYGYT
TRBV5-6	TRBJ1-6	NA	ASSLVLDSNSPLH
TRBV11-2	TRBJ2-7	NA	ASSLVRPSVYEQY
TRBV5-1	TRBJ2-3	NA	ASIGSTDTQY